This T cell receptor (beta chain) is drawn from a study of blood T cell repertoires in COVID-19. On the study more broadly: The analysed material was cDNA or gDNA that came from T cells, B-cell-depleted T cells, or PBMCs.

Original processing methods: Amplification of reference gene primers provided the estimated nucleated cell counts. The repertoire was sequenced with immunoSEQ multiplex PCR; TCRdb's copy has only in-frame clones and lacks some. The DNA was the basis for D and trimming; V, J and clone size are from that table. The data hold some 230,000 clones, with roughly 80% observed a single time. This CDR3 region has 15 residues. Germline CDR1 and CDR2: KGHDR and SFDVKD. Trimming removed 4 bases from V and 8 bases from J; junction bases left unmatched: 7. The TCR sequence derives from a woman aged 50 to 65 with acute or convalescent COVID-19. Sequenced input: peripheral blood. V and J are TRBV24-1 and TRBJ1-5; 10 positions match TRBD1. The CDR3 here is CATSDRTGGDEPQHF. DNA for the CDR3: TGTGCCACCAGTGACAGGACAGGGGGTGACGAGCCCCAGCATTTT.